This TCR beta chain was found in a study of T cell responses to AZD1222 COVID-19 vaccine. A remark on this clone: Its antigen remains unknown.

The V gene end was trimmed by 5 bases and the J gene end by 9 bases; junction bases not matched to a gene: 10. Per germline, CDR1 MNHEY and CDR2 SVGAGI. The CDR3 contains 15 residues. Sequenced by immunoSEQ multiplex PCR; TCRdb stores in-frame clones only, minus some. The top ten clones hold approximately 1% of a sample with nearly 200,000 clones, approximately 94% of them seen once. Study conclusions and caveats: Repertoires in all cases were sampled only once the peak T cell response had passed.

The TCR originated in an adult who received the AZD1222 COVID-19 vaccine. The V call is TRBV6-5, the J call TRBJ1-6, with TRBD1 matching over 7 bases. This material consisted of peripheral blood, taken 28 days after the second AZD1222 dose. Written as DNA, the CDR3 is TGTGCCAGCAGTAAACAGGGGACCCGAAGTTCACCCCTCCACTTT. Residues: CASSKQGTRSSPLHF.